This T cell receptor (beta chain) originates from a study of shared T cell receptors in the human thymus. The length of the CDR3 is 14 residues. From germline, CDR1 is GTSNPN and CDR2 SVGIG (reference sequence). Between the trimmed V and J ends, which lost 3 bases and 7 bases, there was a span of 16 bases. TCRdb's copy holds only in-frame clones and misses some; the assay was immunoSEQ multiplex PCR. In the table there are about 380,000 clones, roughly 94% of which are singletons. The receptor was isolated from a human donor. The rearrangement links TRBV30 to TRBJ2-1; D may match TRBD1 or TRBD2 (5 bases each). Sample: thymocytes. The DNA of the CDR3 is TGTGCCTGGAGGGGACCACCTACAATTAATGAGCAGTTCTTC. Its translation is CAWRGPPTINEQFF.